One sample yielded the 20 T cell receptor beta chains listed below, sequenced in a study of cytomegalovirus exposure and HLA in healthy donors. Profiled with immunoSEQ multiplex PCR; TCRdb holds only in-frame clones, not every one. The sample holds some 250,000 clones, roughly 90% seen once. The sample taken for sequencing was PBMCs. Receptors originate from a woman aged 18-29 years in good health and CMV-seronegative.

This clone came up once. This chain joins TRBV5-5 and TRBJ2-4; 7 bases agree with TRBD1. This CDR3 is built from 13 residues. Germline loops: CDR1 SGHKS, CDR2 YYEKEE (reference sequence). The junction had 3 bases not matched to a gene; V was cut back by 7 bases and J by 2 bases. The CDR3 bases are TGTGCCAGCGGGACAGCTACCAAAAACATTCAGTACTTC. This encodes CASGTATKNIQYF.

The chain employs TRBV5-4 and TRBJ2-3, with 10 positions matching TRBD2. The CDR3 covers 15 residues. With V trimmed by 4 bases and J by 1 base, 3 bases remained unmatched. Germline CDR1 is SGHNT and CDR2 is YYREEE (reference sequence). CDR3 DNA sequence: TGTGCCAGCAGCCCTAGCGGGGGAGGCACAGATACGCAGTATTTT. Residues: CASSPSGGGTDTQYF.

This chain connects TRBV10-1 to TRBJ1-5; D remains unclear. The CDR3 covers 14 residues. V was clipped by 6 bases and J by 3 bases, with 12 bases between them. The V gene's germline CDR1 is WNHNN and CDR2 SYGVQD (reference sequence). In DNA, the CDR3 is TGCGCCAGCAGAGTCCAGGATTCCAATCAGCCCCAGCATTTT. Protein: CASRVQDSNQPQHF.

The genes are TRBV10-3 and TRBJ2-7; 7 bases map to TRBD1. V shed 6 bases, J shed 3 bases, and the junction held 8 bases outside the gene matches. Per the germline V gene, CDR1 is ENHRY and CDR2 is SYGVKD. There are 14 residues in the CDR3. The CDR3 nucleotides read TGTGCCATCAGAGGGACAGCGATGTTCTACGAGCAGTACTTC. Its translation is CAIRGTAMFYEQYF.

This chain connects TRBV7-8 to TRBJ2-5; no firm D call. The V gene lost 2 bases and the J gene lost 1 base, with 8 bases spanning the gap. The germline V gene encodes CDR1 SGHVS and CDR2 FQNEAQ. The CDR3 covers 14 residues. CDR3 DNA sequence: TGTGCCAGCAGCTTATCTGAAGCCCAAGAGACCCAGTACTTC. Translation: CASSLSEAQETQYF.

V and J are TRBV5-4 and TRBJ2-5; TRBD1 aligns across 8 bases. Germline assignment: CDR1 SGHNT and CDR2 YYREEE (reference sequence). This CDR3 has 15 residues. The trim removed 4 bases at V and 2 bases at J, leaving 7 bases unmatched. The CDR3 spells CASSHGQGRQETQYF. The CDR3 DNA reads TGTGCCAGCAGCCACGGACAGGGAAGACAAGAGACCCAGTACTTC.

The chain joins TRBV28 to TRBJ1-1; 12 positions agree with TRBD1. This CDR3 has 15 amino acids. Trimming took 5 bases from V and 4 from J; bases not matched to a gene: 5. CDR1 is MDHEN, CDR2 SYDVKM, per germline. CDR3 DNA: TGTGCCAGCAGTCCGGGACAGGGGGCACGCACTGAAGCTTTCTTT. It encodes CASSPGQGARTEAFF.

CDR3 in amino acids: CASSQDWSGANTGELFF. As DNA, the CDR3 is TGCGCCAGCAGCCAAGATTGGAGCGGGGCGAACACCGGGGAGCTGTTTTTT. The V and J genes are TRBV4-1 and TRBJ2-2, with TRBD2 matching over 7 bases. The CDR3 spans 17 residues. Germline values: CDR1 MGHRA, CDR2 YSYEKL. J gave up 0 bases and V 0 bases, and 4 bases lay outside the gene matches.

This chain connects TRBV11-2 to TRBJ2-1; D call uncertain. This CDR3 comprises 16 residues. CDR1 SGHAT and CDR2 FQNNGV come from the germline V gene. The V end lost 5 bases, the J end lost 0 bases, and 14 bases lay between the germline ends. The CDR3 DNA reads TGTGCCAGCAGCGCCTGGCCTTTTTTCTCCTACAATGAGCAGTTCTTC. Translated, it gives CASSAWPFFSYNEQFF.

The gene calls are TRBV4-1 and TRBJ2-2; D remains unclear. The germline V gene encodes CDR1 MGHRA and CDR2 YSYEKL. This CDR3 is 13 amino acids long. The germline V and J ends were trimmed by 1 base and 4 bases, with 4 bases remaining between them. CDR3 loop: CASSQVLTGELFF. CDR3 sequence (DNA): TGCGCCAGCAGCCAAGTTCTCACCGGGGAGCTGTTTTTT.

The genes are TRBV27 and TRBJ2-3, with D possibly being TRBD1 (5 bases). V lost 2 bases and J lost 5, with 5 bases in between. This CDR3 region has 12 residues. The germline V gene encodes CDR1 MNHEY and CDR2 SMNVEV (reference sequence). The CDR3 is CASSLQGDTQYF. The CDR3 nucleotides are TGTGCCAGCAGTTTACAGGGAGATACGCAGTATTTT.

V gene TRBV5-1 combines with J gene TRBJ2-4; D not resolved. Germline V gene lookup returns CDR1 SGHRS and CDR2 YFSETQ. CDR3 length: 16 residues. V dropped 0 bases and J dropped 1 base, with 11 bases sitting between them. The CDR3 reads CASSLDQNMAKNIQYF. The CDR3 bases are TGCGCCAGCAGCTTGGACCAGAACATGGCCAAAAACATTCAGTACTTC.

V is TRBV7-9 and J is TRBJ1-2, with 7 bases matching TRBD1. The CDR3 has 11 residues. The V gene end was trimmed by 5 bases and the J gene end by 11 bases; junction bases not matched to a gene: 5. Germline V gene lookup returns CDR1 SEHNR and CDR2 FQNEAQ (reference sequence). CDR3 bases: TGTGCCAGCAGCGACAGGGTGACTTACACCTTC. It is translated as CASSDRVTYTF.

This sequence joins TRBV5-1 and TRBJ1-1; TRBD1 agrees at 10 bases. Trimming at V came to 3 bases and at J to 5 bases, leaving 4 bases not matched to a gene. The CDR3 length is 14 residues. The V gene's germline CDR1 is SGHRS and CDR2 YFSETQ. The CDR3 is CASSWGTGVTEAFF. The CDR3 region has the DNA TGCGCCAGCAGCTGGGGGACAGGGGTAACTGAAGCTTTCTTT.

The V gene is TRBV2, the J gene TRBJ2-1; no clear D. Trimming removed 7 bases at V and 5 bases at J, with 12 bases between. The CDR3 has 13 amino acids. Germline V gene sequence: CDR1 SNHLY, CDR2 FYNNEI. Here the CDR3 DNA reads TGTGCCAGCAATTCTCTTGGCAACAATGAGCAGTTCTTC. Translated: CASNSLGNNEQFF.

The chain couples TRBV27 to TRBJ2-7; a possible D gene is TRBD2 (5 bases). There are 14 residues in the CDR3. The germline V gene encodes CDR1 MNHEY and CDR2 SMNVEV (reference sequence). The germline V and J ends were trimmed by 6 bases and 1 base, with 13 bases remaining between them. The CDR3 sequence is CASSRGSGSYEQYF. CDR3 in DNA: TGTGCCAGCAGCCGGGGATCGGGTTCCTACGAGCAGTACTTC.

This clone came up once. The chain uses TRBV5-4 and TRBJ1-2; 7 nucleotides align to TRBD1. CDR3 length equals 15 residues. Germline V gene lookup returns CDR1 SGHNT and CDR2 YYREEE (reference sequence). V was clipped by 1 base and J by 3 bases; unmatched bases: 6. The CDR3, as DNA: TGTGCCAGCAGCTTGCTGGACAGGTTTTACTATGGCTACACCTTC. Its translation: CASSLLDRFYYGYTF.

The V call is TRBV7-9, the J call TRBJ1-1, with D tentatively TRBD1 (5 bases). Germline V gives CDR1 SEHNR, CDR2 FQNEAQ (reference sequence). This CDR3 has 16 residues. V was shortened by 4 bases and J by 1 base, with 16 bases between the two germline ends. DNA of the CDR3: TGTGCCAGCAGCTCTTTACACGGGGGGTGGAACACTGAAGCTTTCTTT. This translates into CASSSLHGGWNTEAFF.

Written as DNA, the CDR3 is TGCGCCAGCAGCCAAGACCCCGGGACTTTGGTTGACAATGAGCAGTTCTTC. Translated, it gives CASSQDPGTLVDNEQFF. The rearrangement links TRBV4-1 to TRBJ2-1, with a tentative D call TRBD2 (6 bases). The CDR3 runs 17 residues. The V gene's germline CDR1 is MGHRA and CDR2 YSYEKL. Trimming stripped 0 bases from V and 5 bases from J, with 17 bases between.

A single count supports this clone. The gene calls are TRBV2 and TRBJ1-5, with TRBD1 matching over 7 bases. V was pared by 4 bases and J by 0 bases, with 3 bases of the junction left unmatched. Looked up from germline, CDR1 is SNHLY and CDR2 is FYNNEI. This CDR3 spans 15 amino acids. The chain's CDR3 is CASSGDSYSNQPQHF. For the CDR3, the DNA is TGTGCCAGCAGTGGGGACAGCTATAGCAATCAGCCCCAGCATTTT.